The present T cell receptor (beta chain) was sequenced within a study of T cells in Graves' hyperthyroidism and ophthalmopathy. Across the whole study: Specimen type is peripheral blood, collected at initial diagnosis prior to any treatment. The study, taken as a whole, reports: Ophthalmopathy was identified by the model a median 6.5 months ahead of onset. Most clonotypes expanded in the thyroid (above 0.001) were also present in blood.

Using RNA transcripts as the source, TCR beta CDR3 regions were amplified. The TCR CDR3 was amplified in a first-round RT-PCR using the HTBI primer set. In TCRdb, the multiplex PCR reads were re-called with MiXCR into one record per CDR3 protein. The sample includes 450,000 to 550,000 distinct CDR3 sequences, around a quarter seen only once; the top ten take approximately 11%. The source of the PBMCs was 8.5 to 10 ml of fresh peripheral blood. This clonotype was recorded a few times. Its target is unknown. After removal of 4 bases from V and 5 bases from J, the junction contained 6 bases not matched to a gene. The germline V gene has CDR1 MNHEY and CDR2 SMNVEV (reference sequence). This CDR3 has 15 residues.

The source of this sequence is a woman younger than 45 with Graves' ophthalmopathy. The gene calls are TRBV27 and TRBJ1-5; 9 bases agree with TRBD1. The specimen sequenced was blood. Written as DNA, the CDR3 is TGTGCCAGCAGTTCCCGGACAGGGGTCGATCAGCCCCAGCATTTT. This sequence encodes CASSSRTGVDQPQHF.